This TCR beta chain was observed in a study of blood T cell repertoires in COVID-19. On the study more broadly: Spain, Italy and the United States supplied samples that represented acute and convalescent COVID-19. The cDNA or gDNA used as material had been derived from T cells, B-cell-depleted T cells, or PBMCs.

Germline lookup yields CDR1 SGHDT and CDR2 YYEEEE. Trimming cost V 4 bases and J 0 bases, with 8 bases left between them. The CDR3 is 14 amino acids. Original analysis: From reference gene primer amplification, estimates of nucleated cell counts were derived. The data were produced by immunoSEQ multiplex PCR, yet TCRdb's version contains in-frame clones alone and is incomplete. D and trimming come from the DNA, and the V and J calls and clone size come from that table. The profile shows 200,000 to 300,000 clones, 80% to 90% of them singletons. This chain connects TRBV5-6 to TRBJ1-3; no reliable D call. What was sequenced was peripheral blood. The sequence was obtained from a man aged 45-65 years with acute or convalescent COVID-19. The CDR3 region has the DNA TGTGCCAGCAGCCTCGGGAGCTCTGGAAACACCATATATTTT. It specifies CASSLGSSGNTIYF.